This T cell receptor beta chain was sequenced during a study of beta chain features in type 1 diabetes. Overall study results and limits: At VDJ recombination sites, type 1 diabetes patients had fewer insertions and more deleted nucleotides. Shorter templates may be favored by PCR, equally so in patients and controls.

V lost 4 bases and J 2 bases, leaving 14 bases between the germline ends. The germline V gene encodes CDR1 SGHRS and CDR2 YFSETQ. This CDR3 comprises 15 residues. The whole isolated RNA underwent reverse transcription, so sequencing captured expressed TCRB transcripts. The repertoire was sequenced with immunoSEQ multiplex PCR; TCRdb's copy has only in-frame clones and lacks some. The sample has more than 140,000 clones; about 9.7% are singletons. This clone was counted a few times. Its cognate antigen is unknown. Sequences were obtained from central memory CD4+ T cells from blood. The clonotype was recovered from a woman between 40 and 50 years old in good health. V and J are TRBV5-1 and TRBJ2-3; the D is unclear. The CDR3 spells CASSGWSAPTDTQYF. The CDR3 bases are TGCGCCAGCAGCGGATGGAGCGCTCCCACAGATACGCAGTATTTT.